Presented here are 13 T cell receptor beta chains from one specimen sequenced in a study of cytomegalovirus exposure and HLA in healthy donors. Both 60 Vbeta primers and 13 Jbeta primers went into the PCR. The protocol was immunoSEQ multiplex PCR, while the TCRdb copy is restricted to in-frame clones and leaves out a portion. The table has roughly 200,000 clones, 80% to 90% seen once. Sequencing used PBMCs. Receptors were obtained from a woman in her twenties or thirties in good health and CMV-seronegative.

This clone came up once. The chain combines TRBV27 with TRBJ1-1; 8 bases match TRBD1. This CDR3 contains 16 residues. CDR1 and CDR2 (germline): MNHEY, SMNVEV (reference sequence). The ends lost 4 bases at V and 2 bases at J; junction bases unmatched: 9. In DNA, the CDR3 is TGTGCCAGCAGTTCATGGGGGACAGGAGCTAACACTGAAGCTTTCTTT. Its protein product is CASSSWGTGANTEAFF.

This chain uses TRBV15 with TRBJ1-2; D unresolved. Germline loops: CDR1 LNHNV, CDR2 YYDKDF (reference sequence). V shed 0 bases and J shed 4 bases, with 9 bases lying between them. CDR3 length: 14 residues. CDR3 sequence: CATSRDQNSYGYTF. CDR3 sequence (DNA): TGTGCCACCAGCAGAGATCAGAACAGCTATGGCTACACCTTC.

This clone was detected a few times. This chain connects TRBV6-5 to TRBJ1-1; TRBD1 matches at 8 bases. Per the germline V gene, CDR1 is MNHEY and CDR2 is SVGAGI. The CDR3 extends over 13 amino acids. J lost 4 bases, V lost 6 bases, and 4 bases had no gene match. The CDR3 loop is CASSRTGGTEAFF. For the CDR3, the DNA is TGTGCCAGCAGCCGCACAGGGGGCACTGAAGCTTTCTTT.

This sequence joins TRBV10-3 and TRBJ2-1; possibly TRBD2 for D (6 bases). The germline gives CDR1 ENHRY, CDR2 SYGVKD. V was trimmed by 0 bases and J by 6 bases, leaving 18 bases between them. This CDR3 has 17 residues. CDR3 region: CAISESSSEVGLNEQFF. The CDR3 DNA sequence: TGTGCCATCAGTGAGTCGTCTAGCGAAGTGGGCCTCAATGAGCAGTTCTTC.

This rearrangement joins TRBV27 to TRBJ2-3, with 12 bases that match TRBD1. Losses at the gene ends were 5 bases for V and 1 base for J; bases not matched to a gene: 16. This CDR3 is built from 20 residues. Germline V gene sequence: CDR1 MNHEY, CDR2 SMNVEV (reference sequence). The CDR3 is CASSPRISSGQGARTDTQYF. CDR3 bases: TGTGCCAGCAGTCCCAGAATATCTTCGGGACAGGGGGCCCGCACAGATACGCAGTATTTT.

The V and J genes are TRBV6-6 and TRBJ2-3; 10 bases map to TRBD1. Germline V gene data show CDR1 as MNHNY and CDR2 as SVGAGI (reference sequence). V dropped 4 bases and J dropped 5; count of bases not matched to a gene: 6. The CDR3 length is 15 residues. CDR3 DNA: TGTGCCAGCAGTTCACCGGGACAGGGGTTAGATACGCAGTATTTT. This translates into CASSSPGQGLDTQYF.

This chain joins TRBV11-3 and TRBJ2-3; no reliable D call. Germline V gene lookup returns CDR1 SGHNT and CDR2 YENEEA. The CDR3 loop spans 12 amino acids. Trimming removed 5 bases at V and 3 bases at J, with 6 bases between. For the CDR3, the DNA is TGTGCCAGCAGCGTCAGTACAGATACGCAGTATTTT. Translation: CASSVSTDTQYF.

CDR3 sequence (DNA): TGTGCCAGTATGCGTCCAGGGTTTCGGAATGAGCAGTTCTTC. Its protein product is CASMRPGFRNEQFF. The chain has TRBV19 and TRBJ2-1; maybe TRBD1 (5 bases). This CDR3 has 14 amino acids. CDR1 and CDR2 (germline): LNHDA, SQIVND (reference sequence). Trimming removed 7 bases from V and 7 bases from J, with 17 bases in between.

The CDR3 spells CASSSLSGISYNEQFF. Written as DNA, the CDR3 is TGTGCCAGCAGCTCTCTTAGCGGGATTTCCTACAATGAGCAGTTCTTC. The chain couples TRBV5-4 to TRBJ2-1, with 8 bases identical to TRBD2. V lost 3 bases, J lost 1 base, and 6 bases stayed unmatched. This CDR3 comprises 16 residues. The germline gives CDR1 SGHNT, CDR2 YYREEE (reference sequence).

V usage is TRBV25-1 and J usage is TRBJ2-3, with TRBD2 as a possible D gene (6 bases). V was shortened by 2 bases and J by 1 base, with 7 bases between the two germline ends. The CDR3 length is 14 residues. CDR1 is MGHDK and CDR2 is SYGVNS in the germline V gene. CDR3 amino acids: CASSEAGRTDTQYF. The CDR3 DNA is TGTGCCAGCAGTGAAGCGGGACGCACAGATACGCAGTATTTT.

The rearrangement links TRBV27 to TRBJ1-2; no reliable D call. Trimming took 8 bases from V and 4 from J, leaving 11 bases between them. The CDR3 contains 12 residues. Germline CDR1 and CDR2: MNHEY and SMNVEV (reference sequence). CDR3 in DNA: TGTGCCAGCCGCGCCACGCTCTATGGCTACACCTTC. Its translation: CASRATLYGYTF.

V and J are TRBV5-4 and TRBJ1-2, with D unclear. This CDR3 comprises 13 residues. Germline V CDR1 and CDR2: SGHNT, YYREEE (reference sequence). The ends were cut back, 5 bases at V and 8 bases at J, with 16 bases in the middle. The CDR3 bases are TGTGCCAGCAGAGATGATACGCTGAGGGGCTACACCTTC. Translated, it gives CASRDDTLRGYTF.

The V gene is TRBV19, the J gene TRBJ2-2; a weak D match, TRBD1 (6 bases). Trimming removed 7 bases at V and 10 bases at J, with 22 bases between. This CDR3 has 15 amino acids. Germline V lookup: CDR1 LNHDA, CDR2 SQIVND (reference sequence). CDR3 nucleotides: TGTGCCAGTACTCCGAGTGAAGGGGGTGTAGAGGAGCTGTTTTTT. It translates to CASTPSEGGVEELFF.